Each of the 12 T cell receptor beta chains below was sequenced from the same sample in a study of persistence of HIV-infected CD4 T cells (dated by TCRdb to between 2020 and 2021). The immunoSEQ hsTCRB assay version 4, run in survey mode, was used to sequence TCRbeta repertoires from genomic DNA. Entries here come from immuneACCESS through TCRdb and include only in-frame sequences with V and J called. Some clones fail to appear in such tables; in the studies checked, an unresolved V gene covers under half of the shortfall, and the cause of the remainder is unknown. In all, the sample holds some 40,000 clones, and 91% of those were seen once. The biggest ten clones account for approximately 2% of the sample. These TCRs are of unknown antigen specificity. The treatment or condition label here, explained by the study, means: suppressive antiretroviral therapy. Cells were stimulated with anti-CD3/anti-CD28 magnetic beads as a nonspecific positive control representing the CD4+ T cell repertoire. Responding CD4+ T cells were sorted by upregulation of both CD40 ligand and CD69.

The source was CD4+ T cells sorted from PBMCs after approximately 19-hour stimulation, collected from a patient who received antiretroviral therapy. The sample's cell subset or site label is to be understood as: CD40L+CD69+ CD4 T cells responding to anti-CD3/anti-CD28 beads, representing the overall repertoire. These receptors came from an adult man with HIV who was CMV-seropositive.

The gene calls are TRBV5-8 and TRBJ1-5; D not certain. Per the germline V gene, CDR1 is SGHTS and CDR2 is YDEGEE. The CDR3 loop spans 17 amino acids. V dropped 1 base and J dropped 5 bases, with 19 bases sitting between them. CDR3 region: CASSLIRYRGGDQPQHF. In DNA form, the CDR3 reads TGTGCCAGCAGCTTGATTCGGTACCGGGGTGGGGATCAGCCCCAGCATTTT. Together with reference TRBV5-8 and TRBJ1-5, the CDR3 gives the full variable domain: EAGVTQSPTHLIKTRGQQATLRCSPISGHTSVYWYQQALGLGLQFLLWYDEGEERNRGNFPPRFSGRQFPNYSSELNVNALELEDSALYLCASSLIRYRGGDQPQHFGDGTRLSIL.

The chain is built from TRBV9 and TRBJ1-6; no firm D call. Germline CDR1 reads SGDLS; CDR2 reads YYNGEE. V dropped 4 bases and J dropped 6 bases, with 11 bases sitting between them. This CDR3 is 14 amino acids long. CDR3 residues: CASSPLTTNSPLHF. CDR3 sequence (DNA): TGTGCCAGCAGCCCTCTCACCACTAATTCACCCCTCCACTTT. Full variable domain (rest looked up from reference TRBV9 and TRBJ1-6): DSGVTQTPKHLITATGQRVTLRCSPRSGDLSVYWYQQSLDQGLQFLIQYYNGEERAKGNILERFSAQQFPDLHSELNLSSLELGDSALYFCASSPLTTNSPLHFGNGTRLTVT.

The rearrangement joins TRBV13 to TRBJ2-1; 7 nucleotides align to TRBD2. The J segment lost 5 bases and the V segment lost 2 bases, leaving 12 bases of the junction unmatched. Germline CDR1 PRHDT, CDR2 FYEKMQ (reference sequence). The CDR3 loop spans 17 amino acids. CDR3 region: CASSLYRKGLTNNEQFF. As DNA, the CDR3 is TGTGCCAGCAGCTTATACAGAAAGGGACTAACCAACAATGAGCAGTTCTTC.

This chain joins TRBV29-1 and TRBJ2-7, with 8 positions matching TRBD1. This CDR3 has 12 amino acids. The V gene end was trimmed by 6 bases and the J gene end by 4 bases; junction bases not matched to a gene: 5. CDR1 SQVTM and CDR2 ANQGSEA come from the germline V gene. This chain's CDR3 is CSVQGVGYEQYF. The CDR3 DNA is TGCAGCGTACAGGGGGTTGGGTACGAGCAGTACTTC.

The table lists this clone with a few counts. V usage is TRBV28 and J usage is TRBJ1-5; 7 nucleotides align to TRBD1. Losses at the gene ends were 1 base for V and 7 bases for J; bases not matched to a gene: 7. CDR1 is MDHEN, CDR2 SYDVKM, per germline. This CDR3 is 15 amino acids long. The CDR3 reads CASSLSQGIGQPQHF. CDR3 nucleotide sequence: TGTGCCAGCAGTTTATCACAGGGGATCGGGCAGCCCCAGCATTTT. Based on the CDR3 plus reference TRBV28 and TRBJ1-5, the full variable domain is DVKVTQSSRYLVKRTGEKVFLECVQDMDHENMFWYRQDPGLGLRLIYFSYDVKMKEKGDIPEGYSVSREKKERFSLILESASTNQTSMYLCASSLSQGIGQPQHFGDGTRLSIL.

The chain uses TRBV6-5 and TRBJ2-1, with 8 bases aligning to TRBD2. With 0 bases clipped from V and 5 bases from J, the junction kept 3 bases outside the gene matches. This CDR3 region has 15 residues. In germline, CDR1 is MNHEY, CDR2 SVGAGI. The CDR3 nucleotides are TGTGCCAGCAGTTACTCTAGCGGGGACAACAATGAGCAGTTCTTC. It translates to CASSYSSGDNNEQFF.

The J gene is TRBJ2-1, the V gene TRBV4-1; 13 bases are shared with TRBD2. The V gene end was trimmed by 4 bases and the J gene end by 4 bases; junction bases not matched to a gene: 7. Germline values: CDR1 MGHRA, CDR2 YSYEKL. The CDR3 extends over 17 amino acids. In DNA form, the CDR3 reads TGCGCCAGCAGCCTCGGAAGGACTAGCGGGGGATACAATGAGCAGTTCTTC. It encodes CASSLGRTSGGYNEQFF.

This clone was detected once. CDR3 loop: CASSQLRSSYNSPLHF. The DNA for the CDR3 is TGTGCCAGCAGCCAACTGAGGAGCTCCTATAATTCACCCCTCCACTTT. This chain joins TRBV3-1 (or the pseudogene TRBV3-2) and TRBJ1-6, with D unclear. CDR3 length equals 16 residues. Trimming left V 2 bases short and J 0 bases short, with 8 bases between. Germline-derived CDR1 and CDR2 are LGHDT and YNNKEL (reference sequence).

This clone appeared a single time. This CDR3 reads CASSLVGRDREQYF. CDR3 nucleotide sequence: TGTGCCAGCAGCTTAGTCGGCAGGGACCGCGAGCAGTACTTC. The chain is built from TRBV13 and TRBJ2-7, with D possibly being TRBD1 or TRBD2 (5 bases each). Trimming cost V 1 base and J 6 bases, with 13 bases left between them. The CDR3 covers 14 residues. CDR1 and CDR2 from the germline V gene are PRHDT and FYEKMQ (reference sequence). Supplemented by reference TRBV13 and TRBJ2-7, the full variable domain reads AAGVIQSPRHLIKEKRETATLKCYPIPRHDTVYWYQQGPGQDPQFLISFYEKMQSDKGSIPDRFSAQQFSDYHSELNMSSLELGDSALYFCASSLVGRDREQYFGPGTRLTVT.

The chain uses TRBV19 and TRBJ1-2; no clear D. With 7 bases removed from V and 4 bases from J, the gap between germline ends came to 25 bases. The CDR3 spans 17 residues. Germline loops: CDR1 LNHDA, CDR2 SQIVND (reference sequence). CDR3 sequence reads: CASTSHTLGTALYGYTF. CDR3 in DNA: TGTGCCAGTACCTCCCACACCCTAGGAACAGCCCTCTATGGCTACACCTTC.

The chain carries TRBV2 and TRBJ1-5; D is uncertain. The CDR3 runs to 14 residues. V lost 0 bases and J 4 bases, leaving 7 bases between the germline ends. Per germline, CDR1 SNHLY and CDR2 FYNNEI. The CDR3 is CASSEALINQPQHF. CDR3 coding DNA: TGTGCCAGCAGTGAAGCGCTAATTAATCAGCCCCAGCATTTT.

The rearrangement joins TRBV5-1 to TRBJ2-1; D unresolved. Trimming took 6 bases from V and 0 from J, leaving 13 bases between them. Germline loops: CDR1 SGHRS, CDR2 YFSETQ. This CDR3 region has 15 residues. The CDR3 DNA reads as TGCGCCAGCACGATACACGTGAGCTCCTACAATGAGCAGTTCTTC. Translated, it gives CASTIHVSSYNEQFF.